These T cell receptor beta chains were read from a single sample in a study of shared clonotypes between healthy human individuals. The assay was immunoSEQ multiplex PCR, and TCRdb's table has in-frame clones only and misses some. Here the sample spans about 470,000 clones, more than 75% being singletons. The source material was PBMCs. The origin of the receptors is a woman aged 40 to 55 in good health. Some clones in this sample may be carry-over from other donors' samples. CDR3s include the opening cysteine and the closing phenylalanine or tryptophan. A D gene is named only where the DNA matches it firmly. Clone size is not always given. Where it is, it says once, few, many or a class for expanded clones.

>TRBJ1-1|NA|NA|TRBV5-1
CASSLQGLRWDTEAFF
>TRBJ2-3|NA|NA|TRBV4-1
CASSQGWLTRGTDTQYF
>TRBJ1-1|NA|NA|TRBV28
CASSLWAANTEAFF
>TRBJ2-1|NA|TRBD1|TRBV7-2
CASIPGTGGYEQFF
>TRBJ2-2|once|TRBD1|TRBV19
CASTIGTGRSTGELFF
>TRBJ1-1|NA|NA|TRBV5-4
CASSIDDAEAFF
>TRBJ2-7|NA|NA|TRBV7-8
CASSYRQRQSYEQYF
>TRBJ2-7|NA|TRBD2|TRBV18
CASSPDLAGNYEQYF
>TRBJ2-1|NA|TRBD2|TRBV7-3
CASSLMAGGRDEQFF
>TRBJ2-3|NA|TRBD1|TRBV9
CASSRTGLTDTQYF
>TRBJ1-5|once|NA|TRBV27
CASSYGPTYSNQPQHF
>TRBJ2-7|NA|TRBD2|TRBV28
CATKTSGSSYEQYF
>TRBJ1-5|NA|NA|TRBV28
CASSSLGVPQHF
>TRBJ2-1|NA|NA|TRBV5-1
CASSLEGTVHNEQFF
>TRBJ2-1|NA|NA|TRBV28
CASSTPRAQFF
>TRBJ2-1|NA|TRBD2|TRBV7-2
CASSLVGLGDSSYNEQFF
>TRBJ2-7|NA|NA|TRBV18
CASSPGGREQYF
>TRBJ1-2|NA|TRBD1|TRBV19
CASSPLVWNRDRTNGYTF
>TRBJ2-1|NA|NA|TRBV29-1
CSAGNNEQFF
>TRBJ1-1|NA|NA|TRBV28
CASSFRGGSGSEAFF
>TRBJ2-7|NA|NA|TRBV29-1
CSVGVAYEQYF
>TRBJ2-7|NA|NA|TRBV6-4
CASSDPRRVRGWVLYEQYF
>TRBJ2-5|NA|NA|TRBV5-1
CASSFRETQYF
>TRBJ1-5|once|NA|TRBV28
CASRPPDQPQHF
>TRBJ2-1|few|TRBD2|TRBV11-2
CASSPRLAGGLAGEQFF
>TRBJ2-7|NA|NA|TRBV19
CASSIRPRYEQYF
>TRBJ1-4|NA|NA|TRBV29-1
CSVESNNEKLFF
>TRBJ2-1|NA|NA|TRBV25-1
CASSDTQAYNEQFF
>TRBJ1-4|once|NA|TRBV5-1
CASSPTLNEKLFF
>TRBJ2-1|once|TRBD2|TRBV28
CASSPPGLEGVRNEQFF
>TRBJ2-7|NA|NA|TRBV5-1
CASSQTPSAYEQYF
>TRBJ2-1|NA|TRBD2|TRBV27
CASRPGLGVGEQFF
>TRBJ2-1|NA|NA|TRBV20-1
CSARDQDEQFF
>TRBJ2-3|once|TRBD2|TRBV11-1
CASSSPRGGDTQYF
>TRBJ2-6|NA|NA|TRBV2
CASRTDSGANVLTF
>TRBJ2-5|NA|TRBD2|TRBV11-3
CASSLEAGDQETQYF
>TRBJ2-2|NA|NA|TRBV6-1
CASSPGMANTGELFF
>TRBJ1-3|NA|NA|TRBV14
CASSQDALFGWSGSGNTIYF
>TRBJ1-1|few|TRBD1|TRBV27
CASIKQGANTEAFF
>TRBJ2-3|NA|NA|TRBV18
CASSPLEDTQYF
>TRBJ2-2|NA|NA|TRBV27
CASSLWGAGELFF